The subject of this entry is one T cell receptor (beta chain). This clone was recorded at least ten times. Its specific antigen is unknown. No qualities accompany the bases; no much larger clone lies one base away. Trimming removed 3 bases from V and 2 bases from J, leaving 17 bases between the germline ends. In the germline V gene, CDR1 corresponds to SGHTS and CDR2 to YDEGEE. Including cysteine and phenylalanine, the CDR3 has 16 amino acids. Only CDR3 DNA remains: 48 bases, in frame from the first base. Collaborating institutions collected whole blood in K2EDTA tubes following their own protocols. For TCRbeta analysis, collaborators shipped samples in one of three forms: frozen whole blood, isolated PBMCs, or DNA extracted from either of those sample types. TCRbeta CDR3 regions were amplified from genomic DNA using the immunoSEQ Assay, a bias-controlled multiplex PCR. The authors' pipeline ran thus. Within the assay, amplification of reference gene primers was used to estimate how many nucleated cells each sample contained. To quantify the absolute abundance of each unique TCRbeta CDR3 rearrangement, sequence reads were collapsed and filtered. For each sample, productive Simpson clonality was calculated as the square root of Simpson's diversity index across productive rearrangements. TCRdb's version of the immuneACCESS table is confined to in-frame rearrangements and falls short of the full clone set. An unresolved V gene accounts for under half of the shortfall where checked; the remainder is of unknown origin. V and J calls and clone size are those listed in that table; D and trimming were worked out from the DNA. Within this sample are 650,000 to 800,000 clones, with 70% to 90% of them counted one time only. Over 0.2% of the sample is in the top ten clones.

The data derive from a study of blood T cell repertoires in COVID-19 (dated by TCRdb to 2020 to 2021). About the full investigation: Collaborator samples came from the United States, Italy and Spain and covered acute and convalescent phases of COVID-19. The prospective study material was composed of cDNA or gDNA derived from T cells, B-cell-depleted T cells, or PBMCs. Subjects who had been exposed to COVID-19, were actively infected with it, or had recovered from it provided the deeply sampled blood TCRbeta repertoires that made up the dataset. The repertoires were released in a freely available public database intended as a resource for research on the immune response to SARS-CoV-2. Samples were obtained from the ongoing ImmuneRACE study (first 160 participants) and from 1,254 subjects provided by 6 global collaborators. The sample metadata nearly always contained a de-identified subject ID, COVID-19 status, age in years and sex. Where HLA class I and class II types were available, the types were taken from metadata supplied by the sample provider, not from assay-based typing. The full study reports these points: Clinical and demographic metadata were provided uncurated, with the amount varying by source and participant.

The TCR sequence derives from a woman in her late teens or twenties with acute or convalescent COVID-19. Recombination connected TRBV5-8 to TRBJ1-1, with TRBD1 perhaps the D gene, on 5 matching bases. The sequenced sample consisted of peripheral blood. The nucleotide sequence is TGTGCCAGCAGCTCGTTTGTAGGGACTCGAAACACTGAAGCTTTCTTT. Its translation is CASSSFVGTRNTEAFF.